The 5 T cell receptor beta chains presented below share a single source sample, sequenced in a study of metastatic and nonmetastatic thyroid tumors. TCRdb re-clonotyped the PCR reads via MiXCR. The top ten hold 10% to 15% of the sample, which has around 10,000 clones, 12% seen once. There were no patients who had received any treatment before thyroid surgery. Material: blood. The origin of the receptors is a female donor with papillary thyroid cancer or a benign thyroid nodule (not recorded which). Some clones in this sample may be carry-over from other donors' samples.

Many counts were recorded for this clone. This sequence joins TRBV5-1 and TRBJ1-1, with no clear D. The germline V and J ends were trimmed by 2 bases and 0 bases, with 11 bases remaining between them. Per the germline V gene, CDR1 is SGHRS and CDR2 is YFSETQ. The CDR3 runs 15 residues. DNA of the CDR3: TGCGCCAGCAGCTTCTCGTACAGTTTGAACACTGAAGCTTTCTTT. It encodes CASSFSYSLNTEAFF.

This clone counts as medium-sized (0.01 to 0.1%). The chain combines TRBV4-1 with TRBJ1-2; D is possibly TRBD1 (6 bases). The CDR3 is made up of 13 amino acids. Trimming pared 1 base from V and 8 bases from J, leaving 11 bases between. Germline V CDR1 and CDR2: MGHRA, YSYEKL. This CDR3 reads CASSQGGARGYTF. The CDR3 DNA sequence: TGCGCCAGCAGCCAAGGGGGGGCGAGAGGCTACACCTTC.

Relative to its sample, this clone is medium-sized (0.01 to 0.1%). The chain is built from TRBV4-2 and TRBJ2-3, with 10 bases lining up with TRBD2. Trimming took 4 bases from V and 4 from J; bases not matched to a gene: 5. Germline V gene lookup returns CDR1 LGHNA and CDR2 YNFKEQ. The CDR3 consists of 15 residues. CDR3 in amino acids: CASSLSGGAADTQYF. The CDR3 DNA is TGTGCCAGCAGCCTAAGCGGGGGGGCCGCAGATACGCAGTATTTT.

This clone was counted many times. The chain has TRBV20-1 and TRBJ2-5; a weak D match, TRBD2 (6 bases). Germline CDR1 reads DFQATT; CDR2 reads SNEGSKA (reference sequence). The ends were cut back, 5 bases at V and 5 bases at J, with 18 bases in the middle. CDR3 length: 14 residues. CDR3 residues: CSAPYGSLGETQYF. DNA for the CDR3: TGCAGTGCTCCTTACGGGAGTCTTGGGGAGACCCAGTACTTC.

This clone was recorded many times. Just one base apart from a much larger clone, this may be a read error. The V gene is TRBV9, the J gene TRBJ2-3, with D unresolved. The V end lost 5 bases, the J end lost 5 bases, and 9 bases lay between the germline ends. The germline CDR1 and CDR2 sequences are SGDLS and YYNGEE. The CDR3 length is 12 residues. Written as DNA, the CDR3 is TGTGCCAGCAGTTTGAGTGGAGATACGCAGTATTTT. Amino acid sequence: CASSLSGDTQYF.